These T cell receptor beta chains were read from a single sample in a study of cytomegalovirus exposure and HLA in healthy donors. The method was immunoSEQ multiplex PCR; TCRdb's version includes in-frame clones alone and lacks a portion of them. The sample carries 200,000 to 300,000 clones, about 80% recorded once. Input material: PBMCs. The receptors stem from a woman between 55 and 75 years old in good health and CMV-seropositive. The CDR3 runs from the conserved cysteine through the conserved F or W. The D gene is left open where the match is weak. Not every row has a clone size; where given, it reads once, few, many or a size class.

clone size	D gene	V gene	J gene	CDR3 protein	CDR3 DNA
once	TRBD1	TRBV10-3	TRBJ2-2	CAISSGTGAGAGELFF	TGTGCCATCAGCTCTGGGACAGGGGCTGGGGCCGGGGAGCTGTTTTTT
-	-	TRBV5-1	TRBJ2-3	CASSPGQTDTQYF	TGCGCCAGCAGCCCCGGACAAACAGATACGCAGTATTTT
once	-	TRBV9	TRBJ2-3	CASSVETTNTQYF	TGTGCCAGCAGCGTAGAAACTACCAATACGCAGTATTTT
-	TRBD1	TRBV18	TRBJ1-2	CASSRMTGVGYGYTF	TGTGCCAGCTCACGGATGACAGGGGTAGGATATGGCTACACCTTC
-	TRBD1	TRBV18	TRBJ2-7	CASSPLQGLSYEQYF	TGTGCCAGCTCACCACTACAGGGGCTCTCCTACGAGCAGTACTTC
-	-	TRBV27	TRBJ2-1	CASSGGGEQFF	TGTGCCAGCAGTGGAGGAGGTGAGCAGTTCTTC
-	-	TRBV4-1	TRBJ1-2	CASSQEGLAGLGYTF	TGCGCCAGCAGCCAAGAGGGACTAGCTGGGTTGGGCTACACCTTC
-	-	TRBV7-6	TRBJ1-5	CATPDGQPQHF	TGTGCCACCCCAGATGGTCAGCCCCAGCATTTT
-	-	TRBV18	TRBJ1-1	CASSPFPGGNVEAFF	TGTGCCAGCTCACCATTTCCTGGGGGGAATGTTGAAGCTTTCTTT
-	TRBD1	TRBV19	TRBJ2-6	CASAPPRDRGPGANVLTF	TGTGCCAGTGCACCCCCCCGGGACAGGGGGCCTGGGGCCAACGTCCTGACTTTC
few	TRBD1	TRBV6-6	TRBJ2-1	CASSYSTGAYNEQFF	TGTGCCAGCAGTTACTCGACAGGGGCCTACAATGAGCAGTTCTTC
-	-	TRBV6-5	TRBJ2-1	CASSKRYEQFF	TGTGCCAGCTCAAAGAGGTATGAGCAGTTCTTC
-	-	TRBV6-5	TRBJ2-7	CASSSRRGPYEQYF	TGTGCCAGCAGTTCCCGGCGGGGCCCCTACGAGCAGTACTTC
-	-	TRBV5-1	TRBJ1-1	CASSIQGNTEAFF	TGCGCCAGCAGTATTCAGGGGAACACTGAAGCTTTCTTT
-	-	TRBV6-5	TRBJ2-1	CASSHNRDPYNEQFF	TGTGCCAGCAGTCACAACAGGGACCCCTACAATGAGCAGTTCTTC
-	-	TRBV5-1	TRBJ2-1	CASRDPQDSKQFF	TGCGCCAGCAGGGACCCCCAGGACTCTAAGCAGTTCTTC
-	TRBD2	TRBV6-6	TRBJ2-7	CASSYSSSGRAYEQYF	TGTGCCAGCAGTTACTCCTCTAGCGGGAGGGCCTACGAGCAGTACTTC
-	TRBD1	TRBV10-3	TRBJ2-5	CAISESPTGDETQYF	TGTGCCATCAGTGAATCGCCCACAGGGGATGAGACCCAGTACTTC
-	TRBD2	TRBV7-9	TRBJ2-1	CSSSLEGTSGRETQFF	TGTTCCAGCAGCTTAGAGGGGACTAGCGGGAGGGAGACGCAGTTCTTC
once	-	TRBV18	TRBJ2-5	CASSPPRTNNQETQYF	TGTGCCAGCTCACCACCCCGGACAAACAACCAAGAGACCCAGTACTTC
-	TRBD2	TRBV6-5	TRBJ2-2	CASSYAGEAGELFF	TGTGCCAGCAGTTACGCGGGAGAAGCCGGGGAGCTGTTTTTT
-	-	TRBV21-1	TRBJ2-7	CASSPRTRDTYEQYF	TGTGCCAGCAGCCCCCGGACCCGGGACACCTACGAGCAGTACTTC
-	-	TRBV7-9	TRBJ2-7	CASSSQMDTIYEQYF	TGTGCCAGCAGCAGCCAAATGGACACGATCTACGAGCAGTACTTC
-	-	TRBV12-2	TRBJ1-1	CASRPPSGILRGNTEAFF	TGTGCAAGTCGCCCACCCTCGGGAATCCTTCGGGGGAACACTGAAGCTTTCTTT
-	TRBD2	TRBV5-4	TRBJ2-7	CAGQASGAYEQYF	TGTGCCGGCCAGGCTAGCGGTGCCTACGAGCAGTACTTC
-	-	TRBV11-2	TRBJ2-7	CASSLVTPYEQYF	TGTGCCAGCAGCTTAGTTACTCCCTACGAGCAGTACTTC